The TCR beta chain described here comes from a study of T cell responses to AZD1222 COVID-19 vaccine. To note about this clone: As yet, its antigen is unknown.

This CDR3 contains 14 residues. Germline loops: CDR1 LNHDA, CDR2 SQIVND (reference sequence). Deletions cut 4 bases from V and 5 bases from J, with 12 bases between. The data were produced by immunoSEQ multiplex PCR, yet TCRdb's version contains in-frame clones alone and is incomplete. This sample carries around 99,000 clones, 87% of them seen once, and the ten largest clones take less than 6%. The study's findings and limits: Donors were largely white British and mainly female; clonal diversity was possibly underestimated. The study identified only five or six AZD1222 recipients as seropositive at baseline. Repertoire sampling occurred only after the peak T cell response.

This sequence originates from an adult who received the AZD1222 COVID-19 vaccine. The specimen was peripheral blood, collected 28 days after the second AZD1222 dose. The chain has TRBV19 and TRBJ2-1; D is perhaps TRBD1 (5 bases). CDR3 in DNA: TGTGCCAGTAGTACACTTTCAGGGAACAATGAGCAGTTCTTC. It yields the protein CASSTLSGNNEQFF.